Following are 19 T cell receptor beta chains from one sample sequenced in a study of CD8 T cells in Susac syndrome. An amount of RNA that ranged from 0.5 to 1 ug was reverse transcribed with random hexamers. TCRdb passed the immunoSEQ multiplex PCR reads through MiXCR, listing each CDR3 protein once. The table has roughly 100,000 distinct CDR3 sequences, around 94% seen once; the top ten hold more than 0.3%. Sequencing used CD4+ T cells from PBMCs. The origin of the receptors is a human donor with Susac syndrome.

The chain has TRBV7-2 and TRBJ2-5; tentatively, D is TRBD1 (6 bases). Germline V gene lookup returns CDR1 SGHTA and CDR2 FQGNSA. This CDR3 is built from 15 residues. V lost 5 bases to trimming and J lost 7 bases, with 20 bases between them. The CDR3, as DNA: TGTGCCAGCAGCGGGACCAGGGGCGGGTTTGGGACCCAGTACTTC. Amino acid sequence: CASSGTRGGFGTQYF.

The chain joins TRBV24-1 to TRBJ2-1; D unclear. This CDR3 is 13 amino acids long. V lost 4 bases to trimming and J lost 7 bases, with 10 bases between them. From germline, CDR1 is KGHDR and CDR2 SFDVKD. The CDR3 sequence is CATSDPGRNEQFF. CDR3 DNA sequence: TGTGCCACCAGTGACCCCGGACGAAATGAGCAGTTCTTC.

The chain joins TRBV30 to TRBJ1-2; TRBD1 is a possible D gene (6 bases). The germline V gene encodes CDR1 GTSNPN and CDR2 SVGIG (reference sequence). V lost 2 bases, J lost 2 bases, and 12 bases lay in between. This CDR3 comprises 14 residues. CDR3 nucleotides: TGTGCCTGGAGTACAGGGATCTTAAACTATGGCTACACCTTC. This translates into CAWSTGILNYGYTF. Looking up the rest from reference TRBV30 and TRBJ1-2 gives the full variable domain: SQTIHQWPATLVQPVGSPLSLECTVEGTSNPNLYWYRQAAGRGLQLLFYSVGIGQISSEVPQNLSASRPQDRQFILSSKKLLLSDSGFYLCAWSTGILNYGYTFGSGTRLTVV.

The chain joins TRBV20-1 to TRBJ2-7; D unresolved. CDR1 DFQATT and CDR2 SNEGSKA come from the germline V gene (reference sequence). CDR3 length: 13 residues. Between the trimmed V and J ends, which lost 2 bases and 0 bases, there was a span of 8 bases. The CDR3 DNA is TGCAGTGCTAGACACAGAAGCTCCTACGAGCAGTACTTC. Translation gives CSARHRSSYEQYF.

The V gene is TRBV25-1, the J gene TRBJ2-2; no clear D gene. The germline V gene encodes CDR1 MGHDK and CDR2 SYGVNS. The V end was cut by 6 bases, the J end by 8 bases, with 4 bases between. The CDR3 loop spans 10 amino acids. CDR3 bases: TGTGCCAGCAGGCTGGGGGAGCTGTTTTTT. Translation gives CASRLGELFF.

The rearrangement joins TRBV20-1 to TRBJ2-1; 10 nucleotides line up with TRBD2. Germline loops: CDR1 DFQATT, CDR2 SNEGSKA (reference sequence). The CDR3 contains 13 residues. The trim removed 1 base at V and 6 bases at J, leaving 0 bases unmatched. The chain's CDR3 is CSARGLAGNEQFF. In DNA, the CDR3 is TGCAGTGCTAGAGGACTAGCGGGCAATGAGCAGTTCTTC.

CDR3: CASSWDRNYNEQFF. For the CDR3, the DNA is TGTGCCAGCAGTTGGGACAGGAACTACAATGAGCAGTTCTTC. The chain combines TRBV2 with TRBJ2-1; 8 bases agree with TRBD1. CDR1 is SNHLY, CDR2 FYNNEI, per germline. Trimming cost V 5 bases and J 3 bases; bases outside gene matches: 3. There are 14 residues in the CDR3.

This rearrangement joins TRBV29-1 to TRBJ1-3, with unresolved D. Trimming pared 3 bases from V and 9 bases from J, leaving 9 bases between. This CDR3 is built from 11 residues. In germline, CDR1 is SQVTM, CDR2 ANQGSEA. CDR3: CSVDSDATIYF. The CDR3 DNA reads as TGCAGCGTTGACTCGGACGCCACCATATATTTT.

This chain connects TRBV7-3 to TRBJ2-2; 8 nucleotides agree with TRBD1. In germline, CDR1 is SGHTA, CDR2 FQGTGA. The trim removed 1 base at V and 2 bases at J, leaving 3 bases unmatched. The CDR3 loop spans 16 amino acids. The CDR3 DNA reads as TGTGCCAGCAGCTTAAGTGGACAGGGAAACACCGGGGAGCTGTTTTTT. This sequence encodes CASSLSGQGNTGELFF. Variable domain in full (rest from reference TRBV7-3 and TRBJ2-2): GAGVSQTPSNKVTEKGKYVELRCDPISGHTALYWYRQSLGQGPEFLIYFQGTGAADDSGLPNDRFFAVRPEGSVSTLKIQRTERGDSAVYLCASSLSGQGNTGELFFGEGSRLTVL.

The chain carries TRBV27 and TRBJ2-4; D remains ambiguous. Germline V gene sequence: CDR1 MNHEY, CDR2 SMNVEV (reference sequence). There are 13 residues in the CDR3. With 6 bases removed from V and 0 bases from J, the gap between germline ends came to 6 bases. CDR3 residues: CASRSVAKNIQYF. In nucleotides, the CDR3 is TGTGCCAGCAGATCGGTAGCCAAAAACATTCAGTACTTC.

The chain joins TRBV25-1 to TRBJ2-3, with 9 bases aligning to TRBD1. Looked up from germline, CDR1 is MGHDK and CDR2 is SYGVNS. V was clipped by 4 bases and J by 6 bases; unmatched bases: 11. The CDR3 runs 16 residues. CDR3 DNA sequence: TGTGCCAGCAGTGCCGACAGGGGGATGTTGGGGGATACGCAGTATTTT. As protein: CASSADRGMLGDTQYF.

This rearrangement joins TRBV7-9 to TRBJ2-1; 8 bases are shared with TRBD1. V gave up 4 bases and J gave up 8 bases; unmatched junction bases: 1. Germline V lookup: CDR1 SEHNR, CDR2 FQNEAQ (reference sequence). The CDR3 has 12 residues. CDR3 in amino acids: CASSSQGDEQFF. DNA of the CDR3: TGTGCCAGCAGCTCACAGGGGGATGAGCAGTTCTTC.

The CDR3 loop reads CASSPLQGNSQETQYF. The CDR3 DNA sequence: TGTGCCAGCTCACCCCTACAGGGGAACAGCCAAGAGACCCAGTACTTC. The rearrangement links TRBV18 to TRBJ2-5, with TRBD1 matching 7 bases. V trimming: 3 bases; J trimming: 1 base; junction bases outside the gene matches: 8. CDR1 is KGHSH, CDR2 LQKENI, per germline. The CDR3 runs to 16 residues.

The V gene is TRBV19, the J gene TRBJ1-1; TRBD1 is a possible D gene (5 bases). CDR1 and CDR2 from the germline V gene are LNHDA and SQIVND (reference sequence). Deletions cut 8 bases from V and 0 bases from J, with 7 bases between. The CDR3 is made up of 12 amino acids. The CDR3 nucleotides read TGTGCCAGTGGGACGGTGAACACTGAAGCTTTCTTT. Translated: CASGTVNTEAFF.

This rearrangement joins TRBV29-1 to TRBJ2-5, with D possibly being TRBD1 or TRBD2 (6 bases each). In germline, CDR1 is SQVTM, CDR2 ANQGSEA. The length of the CDR3 is 14 residues. V was shortened by 0 bases and J by 4 bases, with 12 bases between the two germline ends. CDR3 DNA sequence: TGCAGCGTTGAAGATCGGGGGCGGGGAGAGACCCAGTACTTC. Its translation: CSVEDRGRGETQYF.

The rearrangement links TRBV25-1 to TRBJ2-7; tentatively, D is TRBD2 (6 bases). Germline V lookup: CDR1 MGHDK, CDR2 SYGVNS. The CDR3 is 14 amino acids. Deletions cut 5 bases from V and 0 bases from J, with 11 bases between. The CDR3 DNA is TGTGCCAGCAGTCGGGGGACGGACTCCTACGAGCAGTACTTC. Translating gives CASSRGTDSYEQYF.

CDR3: CASSVRRGSTDTQYF. The CDR3 DNA is TGCGCCAGCAGCGTCCGCCGGGGCAGCACAGATACGCAGTATTTT. This rearrangement joins TRBV5-1 to TRBJ2-3, with D possibly being TRBD1 or TRBD2 (5 bases each). Germline V gene data show CDR1 as SGHRS and CDR2 as YFSETQ. The V end lost 4 bases, the J end lost 0 bases, and 12 bases lay between the germline ends. The CDR3 runs to 15 residues.

The chain is built from TRBV19 and TRBJ1-4, with TRBD1 matching 7 bases. V shed 7 bases and J 0 bases; nucleotides not matched to a gene: 11. The CDR3 spans 17 residues. Germline V gene sequence: CDR1 LNHDA, CDR2 SQIVND (reference sequence). The CDR3 nucleotides are TGTGCCAGTACCACCAGGGACAGCATTGCAACTAATGAAAAACTGTTTTTT. Amino acids: CASTTRDSIATNEKLFF. The full variable domain, rest sourced from reference TRBV19 and TRBJ1-4, is DGGITQSPKYLFRKEGQNVTLSCEQNLNHDAMYWYRQDPGQGLRLIYYSQIVNDFQKGDIAEGYSVSREKKESFPLTVTSAQKNPTAFYLCASTTRDSIATNEKLFFGSGTQLSVL.

This clonotype has a handful of counts. V is TRBV6-5 and J is TRBJ1-5; D call uncertain. The germline V and J ends were trimmed by 4 bases and 4 bases, with 11 bases remaining between them. From germline, CDR1 is MNHEY and CDR2 SVGAGI. The CDR3 runs 14 residues. CDR3 nucleotide sequence: TGTGCCAGCAGTTTGGCGGGATCTAATCAGCCCCAGCATTTT. Protein: CASSLAGSNQPQHF.